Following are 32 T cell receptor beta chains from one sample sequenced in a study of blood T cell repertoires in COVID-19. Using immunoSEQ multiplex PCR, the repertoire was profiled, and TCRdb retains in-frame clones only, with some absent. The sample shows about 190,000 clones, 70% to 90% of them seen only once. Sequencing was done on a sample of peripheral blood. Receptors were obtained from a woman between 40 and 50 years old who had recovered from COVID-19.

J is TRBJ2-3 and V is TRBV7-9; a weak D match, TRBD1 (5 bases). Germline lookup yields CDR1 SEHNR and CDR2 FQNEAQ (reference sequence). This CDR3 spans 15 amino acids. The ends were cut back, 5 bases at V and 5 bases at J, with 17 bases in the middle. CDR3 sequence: CASSPGAHPGDTQYF. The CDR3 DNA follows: TGTGCCAGCAGCCCTGGGGCCCACCCAGGAGATACGCAGTATTTT.

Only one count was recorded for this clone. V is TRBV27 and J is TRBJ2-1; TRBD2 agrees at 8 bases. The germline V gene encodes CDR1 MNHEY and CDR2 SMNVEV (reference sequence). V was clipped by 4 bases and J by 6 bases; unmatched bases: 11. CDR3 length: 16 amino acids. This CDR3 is CASSSTRGAGGNEQFF. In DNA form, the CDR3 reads TGTGCCAGCAGTTCCACCCGGGGGGCGGGAGGCAATGAGCAGTTCTTC.

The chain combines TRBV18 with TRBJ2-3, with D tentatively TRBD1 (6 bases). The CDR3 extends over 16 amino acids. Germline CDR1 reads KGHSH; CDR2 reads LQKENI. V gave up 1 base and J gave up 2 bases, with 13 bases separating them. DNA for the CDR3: TGTGCCAGCTCACCACAAGGGCAGGGGAACACAGATACGCAGTATTTT. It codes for CASSPQGQGNTDTQYF.

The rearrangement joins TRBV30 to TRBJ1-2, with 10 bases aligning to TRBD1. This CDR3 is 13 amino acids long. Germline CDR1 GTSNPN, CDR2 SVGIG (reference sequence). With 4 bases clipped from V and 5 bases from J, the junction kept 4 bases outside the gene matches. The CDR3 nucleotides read TGTGCCTGGACCCGGGACAGGGGTTATGGCTACACCTTC. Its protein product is CAWTRDRGYGYTF.

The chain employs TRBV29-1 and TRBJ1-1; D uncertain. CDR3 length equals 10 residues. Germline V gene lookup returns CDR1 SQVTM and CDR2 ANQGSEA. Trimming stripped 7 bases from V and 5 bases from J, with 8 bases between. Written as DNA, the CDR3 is TGCAGCGCAGCTTTAACTGAAGCTTTCTTT. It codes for CSAALTEAFF.

The CDR3 region is CAWSVGGVPDTQYF. CDR3 DNA: TGTGCCTGGAGTGTAGGAGGAGTCCCAGATACGCAGTATTTT. This chain links TRBV30 with TRBJ2-3; possible D gene TRBD2, 5 bases. Germline CDR1 and CDR2: GTSNPN and SVGIG (reference sequence). The CDR3 is 14 residues long. V lost 0 bases, J lost 4 bases, and 11 bases lay in between.

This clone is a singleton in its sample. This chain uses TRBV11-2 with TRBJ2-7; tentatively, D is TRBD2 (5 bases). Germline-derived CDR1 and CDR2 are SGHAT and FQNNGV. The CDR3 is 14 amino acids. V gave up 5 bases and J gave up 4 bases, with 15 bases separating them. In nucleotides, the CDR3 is TGTGCCAGCAGCCCCGACTATTCCCAGTACGAGCAGTACTTC. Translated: CASSPDYSQYEQYF.

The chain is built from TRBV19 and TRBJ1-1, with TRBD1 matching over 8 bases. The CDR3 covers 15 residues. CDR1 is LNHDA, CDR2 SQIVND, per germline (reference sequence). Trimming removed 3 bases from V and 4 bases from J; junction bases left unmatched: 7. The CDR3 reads CASSIPGGGTTEAFF. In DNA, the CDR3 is TGTGCCAGTAGTATTCCAGGGGGCGGTACCACTGAAGCTTTCTTT.

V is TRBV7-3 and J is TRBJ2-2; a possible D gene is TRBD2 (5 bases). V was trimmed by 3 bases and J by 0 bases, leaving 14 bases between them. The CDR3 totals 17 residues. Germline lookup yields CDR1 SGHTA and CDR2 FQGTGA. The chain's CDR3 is CASSFLSLATNTGELFF. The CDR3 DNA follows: TGTGCCAGCAGCTTTCTGAGCTTAGCGACGAACACCGGGGAGCTGTTTTTT.

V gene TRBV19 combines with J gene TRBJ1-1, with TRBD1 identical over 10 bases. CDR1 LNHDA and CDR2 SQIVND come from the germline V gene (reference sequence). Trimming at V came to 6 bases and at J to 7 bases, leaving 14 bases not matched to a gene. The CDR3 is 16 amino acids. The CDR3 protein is CASSYGTGTGEGEAFF. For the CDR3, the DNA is TGTGCCAGTAGCTATGGCACCGGGACAGGGGAGGGTGAAGCTTTCTTT. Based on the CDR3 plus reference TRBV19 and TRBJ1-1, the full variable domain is DGGITQSPKYLFRKEGQNVTLSCEQNLNHDAMYWYRQDPGQGLRLIYYSQIVNDFQKGDIAEGYSVSREKKESFPLTVTSAQKNPTAFYLCASSYGTGTGEGEAFFGQGTRLTVV.

In nucleotides, the CDR3 is TGTGCCAGCAGTTGGACTATCATGAGTGGAAGCAATGAGCAGTTCTTC. It yields the protein CASSWTIMSGSNEQFF. The V call is TRBV28, the J call TRBJ2-1; tentatively, D is TRBD2 (6 bases). Germline lookup yields CDR1 MDHEN and CDR2 SYDVKM. The V gene lost 4 bases and the J gene lost 6 bases, with 19 bases spanning the gap. The CDR3 is made up of 16 amino acids.

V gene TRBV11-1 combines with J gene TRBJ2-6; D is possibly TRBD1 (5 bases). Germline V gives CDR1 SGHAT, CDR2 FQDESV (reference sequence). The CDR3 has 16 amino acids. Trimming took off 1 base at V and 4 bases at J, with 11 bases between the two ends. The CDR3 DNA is TGTGCCAGCAGCTTAGAGGGGTTTTACGGGGCCAACGTCCTGACTTTC. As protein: CASSLEGFYGANVLTF.

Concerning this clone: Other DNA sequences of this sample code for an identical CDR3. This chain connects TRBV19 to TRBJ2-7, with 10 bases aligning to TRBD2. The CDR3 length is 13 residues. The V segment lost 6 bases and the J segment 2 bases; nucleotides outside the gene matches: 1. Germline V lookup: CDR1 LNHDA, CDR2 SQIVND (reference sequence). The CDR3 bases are TGTGCCAGTAGAGCGGGAGGGACCTACGAGCAGTACTTC. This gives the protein CASRAGGTYEQYF.

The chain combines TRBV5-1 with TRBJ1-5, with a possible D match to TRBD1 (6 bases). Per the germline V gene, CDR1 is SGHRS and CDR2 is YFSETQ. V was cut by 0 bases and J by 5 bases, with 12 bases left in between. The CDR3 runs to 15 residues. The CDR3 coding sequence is TGCGCCAGCAGCTTGGGTACAGGGAGCGATCAGCCCCAGCATTTT. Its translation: CASSLGTGSDQPQHF.

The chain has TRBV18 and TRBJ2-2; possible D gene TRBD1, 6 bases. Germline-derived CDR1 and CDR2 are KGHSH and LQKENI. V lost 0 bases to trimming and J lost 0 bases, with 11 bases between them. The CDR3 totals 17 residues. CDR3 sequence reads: CASSPPERQANTGELFF. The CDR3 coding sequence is TGTGCCAGCTCACCACCGGAGCGACAGGCGAACACCGGGGAGCTGTTTTTT.

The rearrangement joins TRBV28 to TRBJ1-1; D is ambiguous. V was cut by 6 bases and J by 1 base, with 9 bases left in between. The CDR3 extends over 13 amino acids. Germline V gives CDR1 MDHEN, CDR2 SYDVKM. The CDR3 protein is CASSPTGNTEAFF. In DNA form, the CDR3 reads TGTGCCAGCAGCCCGACGGGGAACACTGAAGCTTTCTTT. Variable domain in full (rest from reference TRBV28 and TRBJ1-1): DVKVTQSSRYLVKRTGEKVFLECVQDMDHENMFWYRQDPGLGLRLIYFSYDVKMKEKGDIPEGYSVSREKKERFSLILESASTNQTSMYLCASSPTGNTEAFFGQGTRLTVV.

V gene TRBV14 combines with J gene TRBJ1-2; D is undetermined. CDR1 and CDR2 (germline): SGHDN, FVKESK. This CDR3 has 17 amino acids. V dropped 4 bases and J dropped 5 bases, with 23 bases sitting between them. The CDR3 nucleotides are TGTGCCAGCAGCCCGTTGGATAAGCCGCGCCGGGATTATGGCTACACCTTC. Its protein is CASSPLDKPRRDYGYTF.

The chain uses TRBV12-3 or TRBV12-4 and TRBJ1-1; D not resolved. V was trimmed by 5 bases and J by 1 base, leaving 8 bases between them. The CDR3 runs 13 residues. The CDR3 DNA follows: TGTGCCAGCAGTCCCCCCTGGAACACTGAAGCTTTCTTT. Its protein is CASSPPWNTEAFF.

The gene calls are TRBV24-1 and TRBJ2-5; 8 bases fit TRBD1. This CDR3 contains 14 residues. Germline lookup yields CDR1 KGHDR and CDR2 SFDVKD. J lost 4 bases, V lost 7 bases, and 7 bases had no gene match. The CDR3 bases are TGTGCCACCAGAGGGACAGGTCTAGGAGAGACCCAGTACTTC. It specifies CATRGTGLGETQYF.

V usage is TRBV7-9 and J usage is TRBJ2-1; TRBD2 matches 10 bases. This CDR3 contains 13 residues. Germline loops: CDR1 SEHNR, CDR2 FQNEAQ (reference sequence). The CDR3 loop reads CAASGSFDNEQFF. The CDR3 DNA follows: TGTGCGGCTAGCGGGAGTTTTGACAATGAGCAGTTCTTC.

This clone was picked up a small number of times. CDR3 amino acids: CASSPVRGPVRYGYTF. The CDR3 DNA reads TGTGCCAGCAGCCCTGTGAGGGGGCCGGTCCGCTATGGCTACACCTTC. The genes are TRBV6-2 or TRBV6-3 and TRBJ1-2; 7 bases match TRBD1. Germline V CDR1 and CDR2: MNHEY, SVGEGT. V gave up 6 bases and J gave up 4 bases; unmatched junction bases: 14. The CDR3 is 16 amino acids.

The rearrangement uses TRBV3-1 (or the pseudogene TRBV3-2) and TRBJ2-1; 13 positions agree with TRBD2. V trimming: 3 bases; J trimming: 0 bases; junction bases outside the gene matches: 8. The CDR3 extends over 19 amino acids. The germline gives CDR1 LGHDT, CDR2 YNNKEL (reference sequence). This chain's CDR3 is CASSHRTSGSAISYNEQFF. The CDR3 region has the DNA TGTGCCAGCAGCCACCGGACTAGCGGGAGCGCGATCTCCTACAATGAGCAGTTCTTC.

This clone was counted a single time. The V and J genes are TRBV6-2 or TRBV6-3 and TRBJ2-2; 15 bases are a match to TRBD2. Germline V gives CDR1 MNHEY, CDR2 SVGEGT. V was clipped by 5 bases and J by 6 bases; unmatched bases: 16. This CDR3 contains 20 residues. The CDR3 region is CASSHRPSGTSGRLAGELFF. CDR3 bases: TGTGCCAGCAGTCACCGCCCCTCCGGGACTAGCGGGAGGTTGGCCGGGGAGCTGTTTTTT.

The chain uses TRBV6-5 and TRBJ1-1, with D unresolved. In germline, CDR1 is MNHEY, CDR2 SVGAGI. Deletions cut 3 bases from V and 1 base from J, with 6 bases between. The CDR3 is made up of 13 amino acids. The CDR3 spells CASSYSKNTEAFF. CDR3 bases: TGTGCCAGCAGTTATTCCAAGAACACTGAAGCTTTCTTT.

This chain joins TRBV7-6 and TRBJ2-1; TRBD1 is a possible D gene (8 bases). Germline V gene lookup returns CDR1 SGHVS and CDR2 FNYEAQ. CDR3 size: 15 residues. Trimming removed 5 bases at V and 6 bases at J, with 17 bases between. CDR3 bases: TGTGCCAGCAGCACTAGGCACAGGGGGGGCAATGAGCAGTTCTTC. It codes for CASSTRHRGGNEQFF.

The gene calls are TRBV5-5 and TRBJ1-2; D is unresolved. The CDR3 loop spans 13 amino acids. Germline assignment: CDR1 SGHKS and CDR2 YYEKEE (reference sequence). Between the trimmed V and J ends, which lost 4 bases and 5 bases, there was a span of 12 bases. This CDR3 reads CASSLGGLYGYTF. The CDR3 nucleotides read TGTGCCAGCAGCCTGGGCGGATTATATGGCTACACCTTC.

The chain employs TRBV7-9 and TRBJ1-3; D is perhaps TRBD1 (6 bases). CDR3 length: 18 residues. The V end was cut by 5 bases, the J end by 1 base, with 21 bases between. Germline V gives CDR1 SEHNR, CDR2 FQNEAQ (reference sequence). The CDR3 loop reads CASSPRMGGRVSGNTIYF. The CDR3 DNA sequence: TGTGCCAGCAGCCCTAGGATGGGGGGGCGAGTATCTGGAAACACCATATATTTT. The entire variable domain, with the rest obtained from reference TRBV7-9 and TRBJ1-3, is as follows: DTGVSQNPRHKITKRGQNVTFRCDPISEHNRLYWYRQTLGQGPEFLTYFQNEAQLEKSRLLSDRFSAERPKGSFSTLEIQRTEQGDSAMYLCASSPRMGGRVSGNTIYFGEGSWLTVV.

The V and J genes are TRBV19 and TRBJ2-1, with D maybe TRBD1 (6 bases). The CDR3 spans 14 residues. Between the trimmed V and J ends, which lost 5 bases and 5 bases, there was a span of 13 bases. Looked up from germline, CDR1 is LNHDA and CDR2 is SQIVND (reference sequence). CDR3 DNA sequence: TGTGCCAGTAGTCCGCAGGGGAGAGACAATGAGCAGTTCTTC. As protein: CASSPQGRDNEQFF. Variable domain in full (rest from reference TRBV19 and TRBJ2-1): DGGITQSPKYLFRKEGQNVTLSCEQNLNHDAMYWYRQDPGQGLRLIYYSQIVNDFQKGDIAEGYSVSREKKESFPLTVTSAQKNPTAFYLCASSPQGRDNEQFFGPGTRLTVL.

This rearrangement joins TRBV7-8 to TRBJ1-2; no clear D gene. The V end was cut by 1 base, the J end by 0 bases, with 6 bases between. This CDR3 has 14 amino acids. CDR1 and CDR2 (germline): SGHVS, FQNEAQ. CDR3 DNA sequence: TGTGCCAGCAGCTTAGGAGGGACTAACTATGGCTACACCTTC. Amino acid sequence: CASSLGGTNYGYTF. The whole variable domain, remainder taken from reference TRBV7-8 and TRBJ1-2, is GAGVSQSPRYKVAKRGQDVALRCDPISGHVSLFWYQQALGQGPEFLTYFQNEAQLDKSGLPSDRFFAERPEGSVSTLKIQRTQQEDSAVYLCASSLGGTNYGYTFGSGTRLTVV.

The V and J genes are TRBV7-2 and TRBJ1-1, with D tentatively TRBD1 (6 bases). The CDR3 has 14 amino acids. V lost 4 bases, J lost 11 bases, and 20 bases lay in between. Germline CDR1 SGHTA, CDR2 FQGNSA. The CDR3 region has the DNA TGTGCCAGCAGCTCTGGACAGCGTACATCGGGGGCTTTCTTT. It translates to CASSSGQRTSGAFF.

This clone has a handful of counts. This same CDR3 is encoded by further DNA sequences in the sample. The CDR3 is CAISESTGQETQYF. CDR3 DNA: TGTGCCATCAGTGAGTCGACGGGCCAAGAGACCCAGTACTTC. The V gene is TRBV10-3, the J gene TRBJ2-5; D gene uncertain. The V gene's germline CDR1 is ENHRY and CDR2 SYGVKD. V lost 0 bases and J lost 1, with 6 bases in between. This CDR3 is 14 amino acids long.

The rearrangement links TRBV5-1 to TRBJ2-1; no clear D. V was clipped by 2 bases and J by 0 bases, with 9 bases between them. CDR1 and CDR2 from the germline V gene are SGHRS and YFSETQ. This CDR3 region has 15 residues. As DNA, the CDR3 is TGCGCCAGCAGCTTTGGCCAATCCTCCTACAATGAGCAGTTCTTC. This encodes CASSFGQSSYNEQFF.